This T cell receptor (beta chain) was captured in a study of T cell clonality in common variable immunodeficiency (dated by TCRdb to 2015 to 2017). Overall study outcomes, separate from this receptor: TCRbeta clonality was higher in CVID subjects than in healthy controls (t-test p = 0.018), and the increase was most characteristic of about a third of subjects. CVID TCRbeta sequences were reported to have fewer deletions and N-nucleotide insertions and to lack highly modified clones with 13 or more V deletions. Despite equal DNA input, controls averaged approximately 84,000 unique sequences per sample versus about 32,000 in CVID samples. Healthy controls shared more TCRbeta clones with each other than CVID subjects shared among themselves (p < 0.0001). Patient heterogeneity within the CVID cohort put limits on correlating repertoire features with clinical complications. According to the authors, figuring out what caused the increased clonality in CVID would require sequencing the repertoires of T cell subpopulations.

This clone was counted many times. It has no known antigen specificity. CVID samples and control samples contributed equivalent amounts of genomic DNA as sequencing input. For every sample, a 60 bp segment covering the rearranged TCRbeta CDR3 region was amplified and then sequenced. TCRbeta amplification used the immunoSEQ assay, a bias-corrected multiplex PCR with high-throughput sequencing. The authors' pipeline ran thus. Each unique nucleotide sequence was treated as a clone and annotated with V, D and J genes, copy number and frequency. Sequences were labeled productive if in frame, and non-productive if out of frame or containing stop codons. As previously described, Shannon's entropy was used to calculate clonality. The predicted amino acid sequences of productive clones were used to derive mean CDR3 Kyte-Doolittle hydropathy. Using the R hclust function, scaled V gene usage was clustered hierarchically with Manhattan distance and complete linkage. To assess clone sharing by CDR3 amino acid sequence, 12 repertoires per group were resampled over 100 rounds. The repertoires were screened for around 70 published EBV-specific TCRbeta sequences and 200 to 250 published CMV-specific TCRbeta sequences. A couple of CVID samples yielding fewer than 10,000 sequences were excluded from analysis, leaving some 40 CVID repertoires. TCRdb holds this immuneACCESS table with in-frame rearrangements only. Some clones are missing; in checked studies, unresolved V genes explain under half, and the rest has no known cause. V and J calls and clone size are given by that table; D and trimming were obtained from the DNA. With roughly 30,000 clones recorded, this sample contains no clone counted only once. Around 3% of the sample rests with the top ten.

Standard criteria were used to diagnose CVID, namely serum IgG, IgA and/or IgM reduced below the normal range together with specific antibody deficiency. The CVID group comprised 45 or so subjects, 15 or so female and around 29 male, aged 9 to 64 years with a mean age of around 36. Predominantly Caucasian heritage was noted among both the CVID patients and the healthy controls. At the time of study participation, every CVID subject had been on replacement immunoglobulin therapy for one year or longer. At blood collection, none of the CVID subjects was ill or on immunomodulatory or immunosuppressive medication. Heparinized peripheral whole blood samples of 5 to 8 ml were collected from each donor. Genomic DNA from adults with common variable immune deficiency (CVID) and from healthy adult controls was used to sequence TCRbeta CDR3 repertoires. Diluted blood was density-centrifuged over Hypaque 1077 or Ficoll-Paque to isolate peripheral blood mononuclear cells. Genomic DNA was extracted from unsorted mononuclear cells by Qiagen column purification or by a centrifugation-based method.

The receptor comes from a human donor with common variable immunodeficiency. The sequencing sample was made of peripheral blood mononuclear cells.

The sequenced CDR3 bases are TGCGCCAGCAGCTTGGACAGGAACACTGAA. It codes for CASSLDRNTE. The whole CDR3 is CASSLDRNTEAFF. Recombination connected TRBV5-1 to TRBJ1-1; the D gene remains uncertain. The CDR3 is cut off 3 residues early in the read; its end comes from the germline J gene. The CDR3 goes from the cysteine to the phenylalanine over 13 residues. Shown are 30 bases from within the CDR3, in frame from base 1. The germline V gene encodes CDR1 SGHRS and CDR2 YFSETQ. The germline ends are 4 bases apart after V is trimmed by 0 bases and J by 1 base.